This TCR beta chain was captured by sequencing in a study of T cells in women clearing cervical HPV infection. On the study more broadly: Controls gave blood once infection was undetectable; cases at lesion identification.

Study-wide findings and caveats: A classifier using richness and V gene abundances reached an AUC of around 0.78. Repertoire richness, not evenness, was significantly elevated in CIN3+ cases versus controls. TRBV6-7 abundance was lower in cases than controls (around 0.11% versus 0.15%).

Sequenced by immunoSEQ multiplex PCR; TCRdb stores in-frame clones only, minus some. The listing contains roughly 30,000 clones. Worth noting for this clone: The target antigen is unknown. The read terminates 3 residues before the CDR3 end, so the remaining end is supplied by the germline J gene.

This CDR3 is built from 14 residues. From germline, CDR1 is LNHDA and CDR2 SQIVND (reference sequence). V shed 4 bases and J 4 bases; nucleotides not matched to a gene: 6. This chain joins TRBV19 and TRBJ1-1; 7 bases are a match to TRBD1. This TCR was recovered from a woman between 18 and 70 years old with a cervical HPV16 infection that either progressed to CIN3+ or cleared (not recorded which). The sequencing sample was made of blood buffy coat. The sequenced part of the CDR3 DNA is TGTGCCAGTAGTAACACAGGGGAGACCACTGAA. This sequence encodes CASSNTGETTE. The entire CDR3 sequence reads CASSNTGETTEAFF. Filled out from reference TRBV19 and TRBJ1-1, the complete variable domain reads DGGITQSPKYLFRKEGQNVTLSCEQNLNHDAMYWYRQDPGQGLRLIYYSQIVNDFQKGDIAEGYSVSREKKESFPLTVTSAQKNPTAFYLCASSNTGETTEAFFGQGTRLTVV.